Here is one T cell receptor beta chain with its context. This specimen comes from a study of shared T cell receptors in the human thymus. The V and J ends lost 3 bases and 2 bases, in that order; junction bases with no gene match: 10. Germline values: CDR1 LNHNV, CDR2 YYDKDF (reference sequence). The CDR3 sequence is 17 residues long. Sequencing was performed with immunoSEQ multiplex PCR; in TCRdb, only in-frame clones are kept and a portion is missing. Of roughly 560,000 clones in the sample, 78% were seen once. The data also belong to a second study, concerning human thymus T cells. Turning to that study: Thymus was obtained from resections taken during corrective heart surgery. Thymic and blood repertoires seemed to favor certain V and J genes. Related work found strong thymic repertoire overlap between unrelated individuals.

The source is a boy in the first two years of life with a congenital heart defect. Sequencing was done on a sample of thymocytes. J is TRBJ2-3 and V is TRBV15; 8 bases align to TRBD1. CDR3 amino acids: CATSRPQGGRVTDTQYF. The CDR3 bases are TGTGCCACCAGCAGGCCACAGGGGGGACGGGTCACAGATACGCAGTATTTT.